Listed below are T cell receptor beta chains from one sample, sequenced in a study of Ad26.COV2.S vaccination and SARS-CoV-2 variants. Data came from immunoSEQ multiplex PCR; TCRdb stores just in-frame clones and leaves some out. The sample includes about 280,000 clones, roughly 86% seen only once; the top ten take about 3.5%. The sample consisted of peripheral blood, taken in a trial of Ad26.COV2.S vaccine versus placebo. All receptors come from a person aged 18-65 years who received the Ad26.COV2.S COVID-19 vaccine or a placebo. Both conserved end residues are part of each CDR3. The order of the fields is CDR3 protein, CDR3 DNA, J gene, D gene, clone size, V gene. A D gene is named only where the DNA matches it firmly. A row's size may be missing; if present it is once, few, many or a size class.

CASRPGGAYEQYF	TGCGCCAGCAGGCCCGGGGGGGCCTACGAGCAGTACTTC	TRBJ2-7	TRBD2	-	TRBV5-1
CASSSRSGEAFF	TGTGCCAGCTCCTCTAGGAGCGGTGAAGCTTTCTTT	TRBJ1-1	-	once	TRBV18
CASSLRGRSGETQYF	TGTGCCAGCAGCTTGCGGGGGCGTTCTGGAGAGACCCAGTACTTC	TRBJ2-5	-	-	TRBV11-3
CASSPRTGENNEQFF	TGTGCCAGCTCACCACGGACAGGGGAGAACAATGAGCAGTTCTTC	TRBJ2-1	TRBD1	-	TRBV18
CASSATAGGYTF	TGTGCCAGCAGTGCCACGGCCGGCGGCTACACCTTC	TRBJ1-2	-	-	TRBV27
CASGLVNSYEQYF	TGTGCTAGTGGTTTGGTCAATTCCTACGAGCAGTACTTC	TRBJ2-7	-	-	TRBV12-5
CAWSVGQGAGGYTF	TGTGCCTGGAGTGTGGGACAGGGGGCGGGAGGCTACACCTTC	TRBJ1-2	TRBD1	-	TRBV30
CASSPRDEQFF	TGTGCCAGCAGCCCCAGGGATGAGCAGTTCTTC	TRBJ2-1	-	-	TRBV12-3/TRBV12-4
CDRWLGTDTQYF	TGTGACCGTTGGTTGGGCACAGATACGCAGTATTTT	TRBJ2-3	-	-	TRBV21-1
CAISESVSGGVRETQYF	TGTGCCATCAGTGAGTCGGTTAGCGGGGGGGTCCGCGAGACCCAGTACTTC	TRBJ2-5	TRBD2	-	TRBV10-3
CASLGTDRGYGYTF	TGTGCCAGCCTTGGGACGGACAGGGGCTATGGCTACACCTTC	TRBJ1-2	TRBD1	-	TRBV18
CASSLAGVREQYF	TGTGCCAGCAGTTTAGCGGGAGTCCGAGAGCAGTACTTT	TRBJ2-7	TRBD2	-	TRBV2
CASSLVGGLNTEAFF	TGTGCCAGCAGCTTGGTGGGGGGATTGAACACTGAAGCTTTCTTT	TRBJ1-1	-	-	TRBV5-5
CASSPEGGLGYGYTF	TGCGCCAGCAGCCCCGAAGGGGGGTTGGGCTATGGCTACACCTTC	TRBJ1-2	-	-	TRBV5-1
CASSTGGAIVTGYTF	TGTGCCAGCAGCACGGGGGGGGCGATCGTTACCGGCTACACCTTC	TRBJ1-2	-	few	TRBV5-4
CASSFEDRVSEGTEAFF	TGTGCCAGCAGCTTCGAGGACAGGGTGTCCGAAGGAACTGAAGCTTTCTTT	TRBJ1-1	TRBD1	few	TRBV13
CASSLAPQGNEKLFF	TGTGCCAGCAGCTTAGCGCCCCAGGGAAATGAAAAACTGTTTTTT	TRBJ1-4	-	-	TRBV7-8
CASSLRDRTYEQYF	TGTGCCAGCAGCTTAAGGGACAGGACCTACGAGCAGTACTTC	TRBJ2-7	TRBD1	many	TRBV7-8
CASSTYGNQPQHF	TGTGCCAGCAGTACCTATGGAAATCAGCCCCAGCATTTT	TRBJ1-5	-	-	TRBV2
CASSLLGPPTGELFF	TGTGCCAGCAGCTTATTAGGTCCTCCTACCGGGGAGCTGTTTTTT	TRBJ2-2	-	-	TRBV7-2
CASRGPVSLEAFF	TGTGCCAGCAGGGGGCCGGTGTCACTTGAAGCTTTCTTT	TRBJ1-1	-	-	TRBV2